The 18 T cell receptor beta chains reported below all come from one sample, sequenced in a study of CD8 T cells in Susac syndrome. Reverse transcription of about 0.5 to 1 ug RNA was carried out with random hexamers. One entry per CDR3 protein, called by TCRdb with MiXCR from the immunoSEQ multiplex PCR reads. The profile shows about 90,000 distinct CDR3 sequences, approximately 96% of them singletons. The source material was CD8+ T cells from PBMCs. Receptors originate from a human donor with Susac syndrome.

The J gene is TRBJ1-5, the V gene TRBV27; D remains unclear. With 3 bases removed from V and 9 bases from J, the gap between germline ends came to 12 bases. Looked up from germline, CDR1 is MNHEY and CDR2 is SMNVEV (reference sequence). The CDR3 runs to 13 residues. Written as DNA, the CDR3 is TGTGCCAGCAGTTTTCAGGTATCAGGGCCCCAGCATTTT. It specifies CASSFQVSGPQHF.

The CDR3 is CASSNRPDYGYTF. The CDR3 coding sequence is TGTGCCAGCAGTAACAGGCCTGACTATGGCTACACCTTC. The chain combines TRBV6-5 with TRBJ1-2, with a possible D match to TRBD1 (5 bases). The germline gives CDR1 MNHEY, CDR2 SVGAGI. The CDR3 length is 13 residues. V lost 5 bases, J lost 3 bases, and 10 bases lay in between.

The chain carries TRBV6-6 and TRBJ1-6, with D maybe TRBD1 (5 bases). The V gene's germline CDR1 is MNHNY and CDR2 SVGAGI (reference sequence). Trimming shortened V by 5 bases and J by 4 bases, and 15 bases separated the two germline ends. The CDR3 length is 16 residues. The CDR3 loop reads CASSGPGGEYNSPLHF. The CDR3 nucleotides are TGTGCCAGCAGTGGTCCGGGGGGGGAATATAATTCACCCCTCCACTTT.

The chain employs TRBV11-2 and TRBJ2-7; no clear D. V was shortened by 4 bases and J by 0 bases, with 7 bases between the two germline ends. The CDR3 extends over 13 amino acids. The germline gives CDR1 SGHAT, CDR2 FQNNGV. The CDR3 protein is CASSSVRSYEQYF. DNA for the CDR3: TGTGCCAGCAGCTCAGTCCGCTCCTACGAGCAGTACTTC.

This chain links TRBV19 with TRBJ1-2, with a possible D match to TRBD1 (6 bases). The germline V gene encodes CDR1 LNHDA and CDR2 SQIVND (reference sequence). The CDR3 contains 16 residues. Trimming removed 7 bases from V and 5 bases from J, with 23 bases in between. This CDR3 reads CASTMISRGGLYGYTF. Written as DNA, the CDR3 is TGTGCCAGTACCATGATATCCCGCGGGGGCTTATATGGCTACACCTTC.

The rearrangement links TRBV15 to TRBJ1-1; tentatively, D is TRBD1 (5 bases). Trimming took off 8 bases at V and 2 bases at J, with 12 bases between the two ends. There are 13 residues in the CDR3. The germline V gene encodes CDR1 LNHNV and CDR2 YYDKDF (reference sequence). CDR3 in amino acids: CATARTLNTEAFF. In DNA form, the CDR3 reads TGTGCCACCGCCCGGACACTTAACACTGAAGCTTTCTTT.

This rearrangement joins TRBV4-2 to TRBJ2-1; no definite D call. Deletions cut 0 bases from V and 6 bases from J, with 3 bases between. This CDR3 contains 12 residues. The germline V gene has CDR1 LGHNA and CDR2 YNFKEQ. As DNA, the CDR3 is TGTGCCAGCAGCCAAGAGGCCAATGAGCAGTTCTTC. It specifies CASSQEANEQFF.

The chain uses TRBV6-2 or TRBV6-3 and TRBJ2-2; D is tentatively TRBD1 or TRBD2 (5 bases each). Germline V gene lookup returns CDR1 MNHEY and CDR2 SVGEGT. The CDR3 is made up of 12 amino acids. V was clipped by 6 bases and J by 6 bases, with 8 bases between them. CDR3 sequence: CASRWDAGELFF. In DNA form, the CDR3 reads TGTGCCAGCAGGTGGGACGCCGGGGAGCTGTTTTTT.

The chain recombines TRBV29-1 with TRBJ1-3; TRBD1 aligns across 9 bases. The CDR3 is 11 residues long. The germline V gene encodes CDR1 SQVTM and CDR2 ANQGSEA. Unmatched junction bases numbered 1, after V lost 6 bases and J lost 7 bases. CDR3 region: CSVGQGNTIYF. Written as DNA, the CDR3 is TGCAGCGTCGGACAGGGGAACACCATATATTTT.

The J gene is TRBJ2-4, the V gene TRBV20-1, with TRBD1 identical over 8 bases. CDR3 length equals 19 residues. CDR1 is DFQATT and CDR2 is SNEGSKA in the germline V gene (reference sequence). The V segment lost 0 bases and the J segment 0 bases; nucleotides outside the gene matches: 13. The chain's CDR3 is CSARDRRDRTQIAKNIQYF. The CDR3 region has the DNA TGCAGTGCTAGAGATCGTCGGGACAGGACGCAGATAGCCAAAAACATTCAGTACTTC.

The chain employs TRBV30 and TRBJ1-1; D uncertain. Trimming pared 3 bases from V and 1 base from J, leaving 6 bases between. CDR1 is GTSNPN and CDR2 is SVGIG in the germline V gene (reference sequence). The length of the CDR3 is 12 residues. The CDR3 DNA is TGTGCCTGGAGGGCGGGGAACACTGAAGCTTTCTTT. Protein: CAWRAGNTEAFF.

This chain connects TRBV20-1 to TRBJ2-7, with D possibly matching TRBD1 (6 bases). Germline assignment: CDR1 DFQATT and CDR2 SNEGSKA (reference sequence). This CDR3 is built from 12 residues. CDR3 in amino acids: CRGWAGAYEQYF. Here the CDR3 DNA reads TGCAGGGGGTGGGCAGGGGCCTACGAGCAGTACTTC.

CDR3 in amino acids: CASSLTGTSGADSAYEQYF. The CDR3, as DNA: TGTGCCAGCAGCTTAACCGGGACTAGCGGGGCTGATTCCGCCTACGAGCAGTACTTC. The rearrangement joins TRBV9 to TRBJ2-7, with 13 bases that match TRBD2. Germline trimming cut 4 bases from V and 2 bases from J; bases unmatched to any gene: 15. CDR3 length: 19 residues. Germline V CDR1 and CDR2: SGDLS, YYNGEE.

CDR3 sequence (DNA): TGCGCCAGCAGCCAAGGCGAGATGGCGAGCCCGAATGAGCAGTTCTTC. Its translation: CASSQGEMASPNEQFF. The chain couples TRBV4-3 to TRBJ2-1, with D unresolved. The V end lost 1 base, the J end lost 7 bases, and 17 bases lay between the germline ends. The CDR3 loop spans 16 amino acids. Germline CDR1 and CDR2: LGHNA and YSLEER.

The gene calls are TRBV2 and TRBJ1-1, with D possibly matching TRBD1 (5 bases). Germline CDR1 SNHLY, CDR2 FYNNEI. CDR3 length equals 14 residues. V lost 8 bases and J 0 bases, leaving 13 bases between the germline ends. The CDR3 DNA sequence: TGTGCCAGCCGTTACCGACAGTTGAACACTGAAGCTTTCTTT. Its translation is CASRYRQLNTEAFF.

J is TRBJ2-5 and V is TRBV5-1; D unresolved. This CDR3 has 13 residues. The V gene lost 0 bases and the J gene lost 4 bases, with 7 bases spanning the gap. CDR1 is SGHRS, CDR2 YFSETQ, per germline. The CDR3 nucleotides read TGCGCCAGCAGCTTGGCACAAGGAGAGACCCAGTACTTC. Translated: CASSLAQGETQYF.

The chain links TRBV6-5 to TRBJ2-5; 7 bases line up with TRBD1. Looked up from germline, CDR1 is MNHEY and CDR2 is SVGAGI. This CDR3 contains 15 residues. J lost 5 bases, V lost 0 bases, and 6 bases had no gene match. The CDR3 bases are TGTGCCAGCAGTTACTCGGGAACCAGGGGGGAGACCCAGTACTTC. This translates into CASSYSGTRGETQYF.

The sample holds one count of this clonotype. The chain carries TRBV5-1 and TRBJ2-1, with TRBD1 matching 8 bases. Unmatched junction bases numbered 11, after V lost 1 base and J lost 8 bases. The germline CDR1 and CDR2 sequences are SGHRS and YFSETQ. The CDR3 runs to 16 residues. Here the CDR3 reads CASSLQGAGSGDEQFF. The CDR3 DNA reads as TGCGCCAGCAGCTTGCAGGGGGCGGGCTCGGGTGATGAGCAGTTCTTC. The full variable domain, its missing parts supplied by reference TRBV5-1 and TRBJ2-1, is KAGVTQTPRYLIKTRGQQVTLSCSPISGHRSVSWYQQTPGQGLQFLFEYFSETQRNKGNFPGRFSGRQFSNSRSEMNVSTLELGDSALYLCASSLQGAGSGDEQFFGPGTRLTVL.